The sample holds a few counts of the clone carrying this T cell receptor (beta chain). What it binds is unknown. Original methodology: Junction-only immunoSEQ sequences carried no quality scores, so filtering differed. This table comes from immunoSEQ multiplex PCR, and its TCRdb copy is limited to in-frame clones, with some not included. V and J calls and clone size are given by that table; D and trimming were obtained from the DNA. The sample consists of fewer than 1.4 million clones, roughly 74% of them appearing once. The germline V gene encodes CDR1 SGHTA and CDR2 FQGNSA. V dropped 5 bases and J dropped 3 bases, with 8 bases sitting between them. The CDR3 sequence is 13 residues long. Naive CD4+ cells were CD45RA-selected; the remaining cells were memory. This sample was included in a study of shared clonotypes between healthy human individuals. Study-wide findings and caveats: Limitation of the genetic and exposure-history diversity represented came from the few donors.

Sequenced: memory CD4+ T cells from PBMCs. As for subset: CD45RA-negative fraction. The chain couples TRBV7-2 to TRBJ1-5; D may be TRBD1 (6 bases). The TCR originated in a man younger than 35 in good health. Some clones in this sample may be carry-over from other donors' samples. The CDR3, as DNA: TGTGCCAGCAGCAGACAGGTCAATCAGCCCCAGCATTTT. Translating gives CASSRQVNQPQHF.